The clone carrying this TCR beta chain was detected only a few times. Its antigen remains unknown. This sample stems from a study of CD8 T cells in ankylosing spondylitis. Quantitative barcoded 5'-RACE was used to prepare TCR beta libraries. TCRdb independently ran MiXCR on the 5' RACE reads; one entry per CDR3 protein. This table holds about 130,000 distinct CDR3 sequences, roughly 13% found once. Findings of the study overall: Among TCR beta sequences, a motif of about 8 highly homologous variants appeared characteristic of ankylosing spondylitis blood. As reported, disease-linked clones showed significant enrichment in matched ankylosing spondylitis synovial fluid. There were earlier reports of some motif variants in reactive arthritis synovial fluid and blood.

Germline values: CDR1 SGHNT, CDR2 YENEEA. J lost 7 bases, V lost 0 bases, and 7 bases had no gene match. The CDR3 extends over 17 amino acids. The V call is TRBV11-3, the J call TRBJ2-1, with 12 bases identical to TRBD1. The receptor comes from a female donor with ankylosing spondylitis or in good health (not recorded which). Material: blood, either unsorted or a sorted T cell fraction (not recorded which). The chain's CDR3 is CASSLDGGQGARNEQFF. Written as DNA, the CDR3 is TGTGCCAGCAGCTTAGATGGGGGACAGGGGGCTCGGAATGAGCAGTTCTTC.